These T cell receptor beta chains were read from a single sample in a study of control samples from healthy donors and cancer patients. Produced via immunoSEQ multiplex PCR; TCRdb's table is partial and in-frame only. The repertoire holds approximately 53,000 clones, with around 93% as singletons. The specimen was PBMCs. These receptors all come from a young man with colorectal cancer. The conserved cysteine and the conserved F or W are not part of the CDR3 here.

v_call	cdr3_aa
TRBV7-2	ASSPGLESLTIGYT
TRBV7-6	ASSLHRDTPYTGELF
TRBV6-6	ASSHSSQDGYT
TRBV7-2	ASSLTRAWAQAYEQY
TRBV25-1	ASSDTRGSGNTIY
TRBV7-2	ASSLGPFTEAF
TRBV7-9	ASSLASIGFPPLH
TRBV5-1	ASSLQGDFPYGYT
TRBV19	ASRARDSGNTIY
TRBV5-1	ASSPRASGPYEQY
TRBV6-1	ASSEGHVGGGYTQY
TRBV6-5	ATSGAGMNTEAF
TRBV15	ATSRFSSYGDRPLH
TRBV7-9	ASSLHGQNTEAF
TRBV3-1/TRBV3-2	ASSHAIRGTYEQY
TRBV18	ASSPAADEKLF
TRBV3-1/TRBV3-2	ASSPIPGGGNTIY
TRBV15	AFRDRGGGNTEAF
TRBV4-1	ASSQVRDRGPWGDSPLH
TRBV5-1	ASSFVGQTNFYEQY
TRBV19	ASSVGTRPF
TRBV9	ASSVARGQGNTGELF
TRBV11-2	ASNLNRGWSYEQY
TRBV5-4	ASSSLDTSDEQY
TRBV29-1	SVEFGQGISEQF
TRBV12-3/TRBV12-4	ASSREGGSPLH
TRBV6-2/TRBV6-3	ASSLGTGDTWPQH
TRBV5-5	ASRDRQLLMNTEAF
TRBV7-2	ASSSTVSQETQY
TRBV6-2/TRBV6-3	ASSAGTALAKNIQY
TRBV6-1	ASSEGIAGAHTDTQY
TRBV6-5	ASSRLGTNEKLF